Here is one TCR beta chain with its context. Its binding antigen is unknown. Base qualities are missing; no much larger clone stands one base away. The sample belongs to a study of cytomegalovirus exposure and HLA in healthy donors (dated by TCRdb to about 2017). In the study overall: In an earlier analysis of approximately 500 of the donors, 250 to 300 Gb of sequence data and 90 million to 130 million unique TCR beta sequences from some 170 million T cells were reported. Donor age, sex, ethnicity and CMV serostatus were compiled together with the repertoire data. Typing coverage differed by locus: A, B, C, DRB1 and DQB1 were typed in about 620-630 donors, DQA1 in 522, DPA1 in around 580, and DPB1 in around 440. Of the approximately 400 genotyped donors, 65% to 90% were placed in the genetic ancestry cluster associated with self-reported Caucasian donors. The study was designed to test whether signatures of past pathogen exposure could be identified by cataloging public T cell receptors. Several DR-DQ haplotypes were treated as single units for association and clustering because of strong linkage in the cohort. The study combined high-throughput TCR immunosequencing, statistical association of individual TCRs with disease status, and machine learning to predict cytomegalovirus infection status. An earlier analysis of 587 of the donors used high-throughput TCR beta sequencing to judge whether each TCR beta V gene segment behaved as functional or pseudogenic. In a later analysis, previously published TCR beta repertoires from several hundred donors were re-analyzed and high-resolution HLA genotyping was added so that TCR occurrence patterns could be studied. In addition to the first cohort of 666 subjects, a separate validation cohort of over 90 different subjects was used. An early release covering 550 to 700 HLA-typed donors comprised about 310 gigabases of sequencing data and 85 million to 100 million unique TCR sequences. The T cell repertoires of 670 or so subjects were profiled by immunosequencing and related to cytomegalovirus serostatus. A later genetic analysis used genome-wide SNP genotypes for about 65% of the 666 donors, treating that subset as a discovery cohort. The later analysis used no new phenotypic data to find candidate immune exposures, relying instead on TCR beta sequences and their occurrence across donors. All discovery cohort repertoires had been generated using a single sequencing platform. Among about 400 genotyped donors of the cohort, an average of about 220,000 unique TCR beta nucleotide sequences was sequenced per donor, of which 15% to 20% were non-productive. Class I and class II HLA loci were covered by the typing at four-digit resolution.

The cohort was made up of approximately 670 healthy bone marrow donors. At the time of sampling, every cohort member was nominally healthy, though immune exposures that went unrecorded were likely present. The donor tested CMV seronegative and was one of the 352 seronegative cohort members. Every donor gave a peripheral blood sample, and the peripheral blood mononuclear cells from that sample were used for TCR beta sequencing. The Qiagen DNeasy Blood Extraction Kit was used to extract genomic DNA from the blood cell samples. The investigation overall reported the following: Roughly uniform sequencing depth across donors was assumed in presence/absence analyses, although this assumption may not hold. CMV serostatus was the only immune exposure information available for the cohort. A few of the identified cytomegalovirus-associated TCR beta chains were confirmed in vitro to be specific for cytomegalovirus antigens. According to the authors, the approach could potentially be generalized to other disease states and immunological phenotypes. According to a later analysis, parvovirus B19, influenza, CMV and Epstein-Barr virus appeared linked to several top co-occurrence clusters. A later genetic analysis associated a missense DCLRE1C variant with V-gene and J-gene trimming of TCR beta chains, and an independent cohort replicated the association. Some IMGT-functional V segments, including TRBV6-2 and TRBV6-3, could not be told apart with the 87-base-pair reads, so those segments were excluded. About 17 rarely observed V segments, including chromosome 9 orphons, were excluded from the earlier analysis of approximately 600 of the donors because counts were too low. A cluster of highly shared sequence variants was judged likely to represent a technical artifact of the sequencing pipeline. Across donors, most TCR sequences were observed very rarely, whereas some public TCRs were present in many individuals. Cytomegalovirus status was reported to be diagnosed by the classifier with high specificity and sensitivity in both the original and validation cohorts. An earlier analysis of around 600 of the donors showed that most TCR beta V segments appeared in productive rearrangements either about 87% or about 30% of the time, which broadly matched IMGT annotations. In a later analysis, HLA-associated TCR beta chains were found to be more clonally expanded and to have lower generation probabilities than equally common non-associated chains. Compared with the roughly 710-donor mean, donors in an Asian-associated ancestry cluster had fewer N-insertions in productive TCRs, according to a later genetic analysis. A further reported finding was that TCR beta sequences accurately predicted the HLA-A and HLA-B alleles for most subjects in the first cohort. The study listed approximately 150 TCR beta chains as associated with cytomegalovirus. Correlated functional status among segregating V segments might reflect linkage disequilibrium, but an unknown experimental factor could not be ruled out. Assigning TCR associations to individual alleles was difficult when HLA alleles, especially DR and DQ, strongly co-occurred. HLA typing was unavailable for some donors at each locus, so association tests used only the typed subset. Only TCR beta chains were sequenced in this cohort, and the absence of alpha or paired-chain data limited detectable features. According to a later analysis, most CMV-associated TCR beta chains appeared to be HLA-restricted, and the HLA associations seemed to be driven largely by CMV exposure. In a later analysis, TCR association rates were found to vary across HLA loci, with the most associated TCRs seen for DRB1 alleles and the fewest for HLA-C alleles. In a later analysis, more than 15,000 TCR beta sequences were associated with specific HLA alleles at a false discovery rate of 0.05.

Libraries were made using the immunoSEQ multiplex PCR assay. A mixture of 60 forward primers for TCR Vbeta segments and 13 reverse primers for TCR Jbeta segments was used in the multiplex PCR. The CDR3 region of rearranged TCR beta genes was amplified from genomic DNA with a multiplex PCR assay. Amplified TCR beta libraries were sequenced as 87-base-pair reads on the Illumina HiSeq System. In the authors' own workflow: Across the roughly 600 repertoires, a later analysis counted approximately 75 million unique TCR beta chains, 8.5 million to 12 million of which were shared by at least two donors. Raw reads were error-corrected and collapsed into unique sequences by a nearest-neighbor algorithm in which closely related sequences were merged to remove PCR and sequencing errors. V, D and J gene segments were assigned by aligning CDR3 sequences to IMGT reference sequences. For a sequence to be retained, a match of at least six nucleotides was required to both a V gene segment and a J gene segment. A rearrangement was called productive if the CDR3 had no stop codons and remained in frame with V and J, and every other rearrangement was called non-productive. Following IMGT convention, CDR3 was defined as the stretch from the second conserved V-encoded cysteine up to the conserved J-encoded phenylalanine. The earlier analysis of some 580 of the donors excluded any sequence lacking an unambiguous match to a single V gene segment. An earlier analysis of some 610 of the donors called V segments functional above 56.7% productive rearrangements and segregating when the between-donor standard deviation exceeded 5%. A statistical classification framework was developed to diagnose cytomegalovirus status using the catalog of TCR beta chain sequences. A later analysis assigned V and J genes by comparing TCR nucleotide sequences with IMGT/GENE-DB human TR gene sequences. A later analysis assigned CDR3 sequences and most-parsimonious VDJ recombination scenarios with the TCRdist pipeline. In a later analysis, each TCR beta chain was defined by its CDR3 amino acid sequence together with its V-gene family, and reads lacking a unique V-gene family were excluded. To address suspected cross-contamination and a sequencing artifact, a later analysis removed around 600 highly shared, low-generation-probability nucleotide sequences. For each public chain, a later analysis derived a clonal expansion index from normalized ranks of inferred template counts within each repertoire. In a later analysis, generation probabilities were computed using a VDJ recombination model fitted to out-of-frame rearrangements, and the results were checked against IGoR. Hypergeometric tests were used in a later analysis to score TCR-TCR, TCR-HLA and TCR-CMV co-occurrence, with a repertoire-size bias correction applied to the TCR pairs. False discovery rates were estimated in a later analysis by permuting HLA or CMV assignments 20 times. In a later analysis, co-occurring TCRs were grouped using DBSCAN, with TCRdist sequence similarity added in when clustering inside HLA-allele-positive subsets. Co-occurrence clustering excluded repertoires with fewer than 30,000 or more than 120,000 public chains, plus five with anomalous nucleotide sharing. TCRdb retrieved this table from immuneACCESS and kept in-frame rearrangements only. Not all clones are present; in checked studies, unresolved V genes account for under half, and no reason is known for the remainder. V, J and clone size are those of that table, while D and trimming were read from the DNA. Recorded for this sample are about 140,000 clones; over 70% of them occurred a single time. About 0.97% of the sample is taken by the ten largest.

For this chain, trimming is 1 base at the V end and 5 bases at the J end, and the number of junction bases without a gene match is 7. From cysteine to phenylalanine, the CDR3 is 15 amino acids long. The sequence is cut down to CDR3 DNA, 45 bases in frame from base 1. Via the germline V gene, CDR1 is MGHRA and CDR2 YSYEKL. The TCR comes from a man between 18 and 35 years old in good health and CMV-seronegative. The sequencing input was PBMCs. The sequence joins TRBV4-1 to TRBJ2-7, with 8 middle bases fitting TRBD1. The CDR3 corresponds to CASSQGDRGHHEQYF. The bases read TGCGCCAGCAGCCAAGGTGACAGGGGCCATCACGAGCAGTACTTC.